This T cell receptor (beta chain) emerged from a study of response to subunit inactivated influenza vaccine. In TCRdb, the RT-PCR reads were re-called with MiXCR into one record per CDR3 protein. The sample yields some 500,000 distinct CDR3 sequences, 25% seen once. CDR1 KGHSH and CDR2 LQKENI come from the germline V gene. The CDR3 loop spans 14 amino acids. V was trimmed by 2 bases and J by 3 bases, leaving 11 bases between them. As regards this clonotype: Antigen: not known.

Study conclusions and caveats: It was the authors' suggestion that each seasonal influenza vaccination recruits few new T cells.

The chain links TRBV18 to TRBJ2-7, with D unclear. The sequenced sample was CD4+ T cells sorted from PBMCs, obtained 5 days after vaccination. The clonotype comes from a man aged 45 to 65 who received an inactivated influenza vaccine. The CDR3 loop reads CASSPGQPLYEQYF. CDR3 nucleotides: TGTGCCAGCTCACCAGGGCAGCCCCTCTACGAGCAGTACTTC.